This T cell receptor (beta chain) emerged from a study of CD8+CD57+ T cells in acquired aplastic anemia. Study in general: DNA from sorted CD4+ and CD8+ cells averaged about 3.2 ug.

Findings and caveats of the study: Controls did not differ significantly from patients in CD8+ Simpson's diversity. It was found that more than 25 CD8+ CDR3 sequences were shared between patients and controls.

CDR3 and TCR beta VDJ profiling relied on a genomic DNA template. TCRdb independently ran MiXCR on the reads; one entry per CDR3 protein. The table records hundreds of thousands of distinct CDR3 sequences, 45% to 70% of them present only once. About this clonotype: What it binds is not known.

This TCR was recovered from a human donor with severe aplastic anemia or a healthy control (not recorded which). Input material: sorted CD4+, CD8+, or CD8+CD57+ T cells (not recorded which) from PBMCs.

In DNA form, the CDR3 reads TGCAGCGGAGGAGGGGGCCTACAAGAGACCCAGTACTTC. Translated: CSGGGGLQETQYF. V gene TRBV20-1 combines with J gene TRBJ2-5; D is perhaps TRBD1 (7 bases). Germline CDR1 and CDR2: DFQATT and SNEGSKA (reference sequence). The length of the CDR3 is 13 residues.